The T cell receptor (beta chain) under discussion was sequenced for a study of blood T cell repertoires in COVID-19. Overall study: Nucleic acid was either cDNA or gDNA, and it came from T cells, B-cell-depleted T cells, or PBMCs.

This study enrolled people aged roughly 18 to 90 from about two dozen US geographic areas. Participants had their cohort set by participant-reported clinical history. Two consecutive negative NP/OP PCR tests, clearance, or resolved symptoms defined Cohort 3 recovery. The table came from immunoSEQ multiplex PCR; TCRdb's copy has only in-frame clones and leaves some out. The sample has 350,000 to 450,000 clones; roughly four fifths are singletons. Specimen: PBMCs or T cells enriched from blood (not recorded which). This receptor was taken from a woman aged 50 to 60 who had recovered from COVID-19.

The CDR3 DNA follows: TGTGCCAGCAAGCCCGGCTCTGGAAACACCATATATTTT. Residues: CASKPGSGNTIYF. V and J are TRBV27 and TRBJ1-3; unclear D gene. The CDR3 is made up of 13 amino acids. The V end lost 7 bases, the J end lost 0 bases, and 7 bases lay between the germline ends. The V gene's germline CDR1 is MNHEY and CDR2 SMNVEV (reference sequence).